The 20 T cell receptor beta chains below all came from one sample that was sequenced in a study of cytomegalovirus exposure and HLA in healthy donors. Use of 60 Vbeta and 13 Jbeta primers characterized the PCR. The method was immunoSEQ multiplex PCR; TCRdb's version includes in-frame clones alone and lacks a portion of them. The data show some 180,000 clones, roughly 13% seen once. The sample was PBMCs. The receptors shown here come from a man over 45 in good health and CMV-seropositive.

The table lists this clone with a few counts. The chain has TRBV19 and TRBJ1-1, with 7 nucleotides matching TRBD1. Germline CDR1 reads LNHDA; CDR2 reads SQIVND (reference sequence). The CDR3 totals 16 residues. V lost 5 bases, J lost 0 bases, and 9 bases stayed unmatched. CDR3 sequence: CASSDPTGRVNTEAFF. The CDR3 DNA is TGTGCCAGTAGTGACCCGACAGGGAGAGTGAACACTGAAGCTTTCTTT.

This clone was detected only a few times. The rearrangement links TRBV7-8 to TRBJ1-1; a weak D match, TRBD1 (6 bases). Trimming took off 4 bases at V and 2 bases at J, with 11 bases between the two ends. CDR1 and CDR2 (germline): SGHVS, FQNEAQ. The CDR3 spans 14 residues. As DNA, the CDR3 is TGTGCCAGCAGCTCCGGACAGTACAACACTGAAGCTTTCTTT. Its translation is CASSSGQYNTEAFF.

This rearrangement joins TRBV10-3 to TRBJ1-2, with a possible D match to TRBD1 (6 bases). V was cut by 8 bases and J by 8 bases, with 18 bases left in between. The length of the CDR3 is 13 residues. Germline V gives CDR1 ENHRY, CDR2 SYGVKD. The CDR3 is CAIEGEGSRGYTF. The CDR3 coding sequence is TGTGCCATCGAGGGGGAGGGATCGAGAGGCTACACCTTC.

This clone was seen more than once but under ten times. V is TRBV9 and J is TRBJ1-4; possibly TRBD1 for D (5 bases). Per the germline V gene, CDR1 is SGDLS and CDR2 is YYNGEE. Trimming left V 0 bases short and J 0 bases short, with 12 bases between. CDR3 length equals 17 residues. CDR3 sequence (DNA): TGTGCCAGCAGCGTAGCGGGGGGTGTTGCAACTAATGAAAAACTGTTTTTT. Translating it yields CASSVAGGVATNEKLFF.

This clone appeared a few times. The DNA for the CDR3 is TGTGCCAGCTCACGGGACAGGGTCGAGACCCAGTACTTC. Translated: CASSRDRVETQYF. The V and J genes are TRBV18 and TRBJ2-5, with 9 positions matching TRBD1. The germline V gene has CDR1 KGHSH and CDR2 LQKENI. V shed 4 bases, J shed 5 bases, and the junction held 2 bases outside the gene matches. The CDR3 runs 13 residues.

The chain couples TRBV11-1 to TRBJ1-2, with 9 bases identical to TRBD1. The V gene's germline CDR1 is SGHAT and CDR2 FQDESV (reference sequence). V lost 5 bases, J lost 7 bases, and 2 bases stayed unmatched. This CDR3 region has 12 residues. CDR3 residues: CASSRTGAGYTF. CDR3 nucleotides: TGTGCCAGCAGCCGGACAGGGGCTGGCTACACCTTC.

The chain employs TRBV28 and TRBJ1-2, with 8 bases fitting TRBD1. The germline V gene has CDR1 MDHEN and CDR2 SYDVKM. The CDR3 is 16 amino acids. The V segment lost 2 bases and the J segment 7 bases; nucleotides outside the gene matches: 12. In nucleotides, the CDR3 is TGTGCCAGCAGTTTAGGGGGGGCAGGGGGCAGTGGTGGCTACACCTTC. Translating gives CASSLGGAGGSGGYTF.

This clone was detected only a few times. This chain connects TRBV11-2 to TRBJ2-3; D call uncertain. This CDR3 is 15 amino acids long. Germline V gene lookup returns CDR1 SGHAT and CDR2 FQNNGV. Trimming took 5 bases from V and 4 from J, leaving 16 bases between them. The CDR3 is CASSHADPGPDTQYF. The CDR3 coding sequence is TGTGCCAGCAGCCACGCAGACCCGGGTCCAGATACGCAGTATTTT.

Here the CDR3 DNA reads TGTGCCAGCAGCCTCTCCGGGACACAGAAAACAGATACGCAGTATTTT. As protein: CASSLSGTQKTDTQYF. This chain connects TRBV28 to TRBJ2-3, with a tentative D call TRBD1 (6 bases). Germline-derived CDR1 and CDR2 are MDHEN and SYDVKM. Trimming removed 6 bases from V and 3 bases from J, with 19 bases in between. CDR3 size: 16 residues.

The chain joins TRBV29-1 to TRBJ1-1, with 9 bases lining up with TRBD1. Unmatched junction bases numbered 4, after V lost 1 base and J lost 4 bases. Germline V CDR1 and CDR2: SQVTM, ANQGSEA. The CDR3 length is 14 residues. In DNA, the CDR3 is TGCAGCGTTGAAGGACAGGGGGTGAGCACTGAAGCTTTCTTT. The encoded protein is CSVEGQGVSTEAFF.

This clone has a handful of counts. The V and J genes are TRBV30 and TRBJ1-4; a possible D gene is TRBD1 (5 bases). Germline assignment: CDR1 GTSNPN and CDR2 SVGIG (reference sequence). The CDR3 sequence is 12 residues long. Trimming removed 6 bases at V and 5 bases at J, with 10 bases between. This CDR3 is CACGTRNEKLFF. For the CDR3, the DNA is TGTGCCTGCGGGACTCGGAATGAAAAACTGTTTTTT.

The chain recombines TRBV5-6 with TRBJ1-1, with 8 bases fitting TRBD1. Germline V gives CDR1 SGHDT, CDR2 YYEEEE. The CDR3 contains 13 residues. V trimming: 3 bases; J trimming: 9 bases; junction bases outside the gene matches: 7. The DNA for the CDR3 is TGTGCCAGCAGCTCGGACAGGGTCATTAAAGCTTTCTTT. This translates into CASSSDRVIKAFF.

The chain has TRBV5-4 and TRBJ2-3, with TRBD1 identical over 9 bases. The V and J ends lost 2 bases and 6 bases, in that order; junction bases with no gene match: 1. Germline loops: CDR1 SGHNT, CDR2 YYREEE (reference sequence). This CDR3 is 13 amino acids long. The chain's CDR3 is CASSFDRGDTQYF. CDR3 sequence (DNA): TGTGCCAGCAGCTTCGACAGGGGGGATACGCAGTATTTT.

This clone was detected ten times or more. This sequence joins TRBV27 and TRBJ1-1; the D gene is possibly TRBD1 (6 bases). Germline CDR1 and CDR2: MNHEY and SMNVEV (reference sequence). Between the trimmed V and J ends, which lost 6 bases and 0 bases, there was a span of 11 bases. The CDR3 is 14 amino acids. CDR3 coding DNA: TGTGCCAGCAGGCGGACAGCGCTGAACACTGAAGCTTTCTTT. It yields the protein CASRRTALNTEAFF.

The chain is built from TRBV7-2 and TRBJ2-6, with D maybe TRBD1 (6 bases). Germline V gives CDR1 SGHTA, CDR2 FQGNSA. The CDR3 extends over 15 amino acids. V lost 5 bases and J lost 2, with 10 bases in between. The CDR3 region is CASSRTGTGANVLTF. CDR3 sequence (DNA): TGTGCCAGCAGCCGTACAGGGACTGGGGCCAACGTCCTGACTTTC.

The rearrangement links TRBV18 to TRBJ1-2; no clear D gene. The CDR3 has 13 amino acids. From germline, CDR1 is KGHSH and CDR2 LQKENI. V was clipped by 2 bases and J by 3 bases, with 7 bases between them. This CDR3 reads CASSPGRDYGYTF. CDR3 bases: TGTGCCAGCTCACCAGGCCGTGACTATGGCTACACCTTC.

V usage is TRBV19 and J usage is TRBJ1-4; no clear D gene. The CDR3 consists of 11 residues. V lost 6 bases, J lost 8 bases, and 7 bases lay in between. CDR1 and CDR2 (germline): LNHDA, SQIVND (reference sequence). CDR3 in amino acids: CASSLFEKLFF. CDR3 nucleotides: TGTGCCAGTAGCCTATTCGAAAAACTGTTTTTT.

Only a few counts were recorded for this clone. The chain carries TRBV27 and TRBJ1-2; 8 nucleotides match TRBD1. CDR1 and CDR2 from the germline V gene are MNHEY and SMNVEV (reference sequence). This CDR3 contains 13 residues. Trimming cost V 5 bases and J 10 bases; bases outside gene matches: 9. Written as DNA, the CDR3 is TGTGCCAGCAGTCCCTCAGGGGGCTCGTTCTACACCTTC. It yields the protein CASSPSGGSFYTF.

The rearrangement links TRBV19 to TRBJ1-5, with 7 bases identical to TRBD1. Unmatched junction bases numbered 5, after V lost 0 bases and J lost 3 bases. Germline assignment: CDR1 LNHDA and CDR2 SQIVND (reference sequence). There are 16 residues in the CDR3. In DNA form, the CDR3 reads TGTGCCAGTAGTATAGAAGCAGGGGGATACAATCAGCCCCAGCATTTT. Encoded protein: CASSIEAGGYNQPQHF.

This clone showed up just a few times. The chain combines TRBV4-3 with TRBJ2-3; no clear D gene. Trimming took 0 bases from V and 1 from J, leaving 8 bases between them. The CDR3 extends over 15 amino acids. The germline gives CDR1 LGHNA, CDR2 YSLEER. The CDR3 DNA reads as TGCGCCAGCAGCCAAGATTCCCCAGGCACAGATACGCAGTATTTT. Translated, it gives CASSQDSPGTDTQYF.